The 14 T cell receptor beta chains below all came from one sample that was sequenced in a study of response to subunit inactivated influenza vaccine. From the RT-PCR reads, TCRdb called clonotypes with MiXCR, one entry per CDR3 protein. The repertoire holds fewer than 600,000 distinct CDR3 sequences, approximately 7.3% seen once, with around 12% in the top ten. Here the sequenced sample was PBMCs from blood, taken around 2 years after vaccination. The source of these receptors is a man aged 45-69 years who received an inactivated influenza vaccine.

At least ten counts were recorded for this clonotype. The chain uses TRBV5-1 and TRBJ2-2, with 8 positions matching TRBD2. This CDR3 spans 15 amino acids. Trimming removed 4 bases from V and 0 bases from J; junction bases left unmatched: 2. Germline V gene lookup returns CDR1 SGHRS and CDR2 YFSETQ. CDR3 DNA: TGCGCCAGCAGCCGAGCGGGAGCGAACACCGGGGAGCTGTTTTTT. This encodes CASSRAGANTGELFF.

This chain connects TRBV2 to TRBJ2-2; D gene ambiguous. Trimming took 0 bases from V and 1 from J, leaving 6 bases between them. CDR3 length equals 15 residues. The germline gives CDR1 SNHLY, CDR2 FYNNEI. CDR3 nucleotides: TGTGCCAGCAGTGAAGCCCGATGGAACACCGGGGAGCTGTTTTTT. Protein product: CASSEARWNTGELFF.

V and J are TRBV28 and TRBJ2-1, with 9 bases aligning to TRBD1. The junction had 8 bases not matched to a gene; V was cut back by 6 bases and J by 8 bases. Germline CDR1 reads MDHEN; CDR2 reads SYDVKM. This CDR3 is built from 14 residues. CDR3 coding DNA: TGTGCCAGCAGCTTAAGCGGGACAGGGCATGAGCAGTTCTTC. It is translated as CASSLSGTGHEQFF.

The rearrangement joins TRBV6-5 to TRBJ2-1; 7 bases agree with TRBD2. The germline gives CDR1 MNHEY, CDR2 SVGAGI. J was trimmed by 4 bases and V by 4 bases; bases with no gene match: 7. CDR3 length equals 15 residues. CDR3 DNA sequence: TGTGCCAGCAGTTTACGACTAGCCCCTTACAATGAGCAGTTCTTC. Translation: CASSLRLAPYNEQFF.

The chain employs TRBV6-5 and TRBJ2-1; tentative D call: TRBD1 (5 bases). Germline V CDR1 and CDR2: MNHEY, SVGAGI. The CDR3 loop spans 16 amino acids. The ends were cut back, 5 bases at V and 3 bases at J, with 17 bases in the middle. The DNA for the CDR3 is TGTGCCAGCAGTCACCCACGACAGACCGTCTACAATGAGCAGTTCTTC. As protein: CASSHPRQTVYNEQFF.

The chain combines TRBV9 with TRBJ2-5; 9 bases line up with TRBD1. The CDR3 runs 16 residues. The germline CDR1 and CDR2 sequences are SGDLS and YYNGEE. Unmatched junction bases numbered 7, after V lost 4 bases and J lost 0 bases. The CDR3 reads CASSTGQGRYQETQYF. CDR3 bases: TGTGCCAGCAGCACAGGACAGGGGAGGTACCAAGAGACCCAGTACTTC.

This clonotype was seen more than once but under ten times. The CDR3 loop reads CASTEGLAKNIQYF. The DNA for the CDR3 is TGTGCCAGCACCGAGGGGCTAGCCAAAAACATTCAGTACTTC. The rearrangement joins TRBV7-9 to TRBJ2-4; the D gene could be TRBD1 or TRBD2 (5 bases each). The CDR3 is 14 amino acids. Trimming took off 7 bases at V and 0 bases at J, with 10 bases between the two ends. Per the germline V gene, CDR1 is SEHNR and CDR2 is FQNEAQ (reference sequence).

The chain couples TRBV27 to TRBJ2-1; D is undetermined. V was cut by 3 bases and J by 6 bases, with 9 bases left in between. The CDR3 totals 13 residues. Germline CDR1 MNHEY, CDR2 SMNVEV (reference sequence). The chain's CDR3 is CASSFSWFNEQFF. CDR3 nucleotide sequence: TGTGCCAGCAGTTTCTCCTGGTTCAATGAGCAGTTCTTC.

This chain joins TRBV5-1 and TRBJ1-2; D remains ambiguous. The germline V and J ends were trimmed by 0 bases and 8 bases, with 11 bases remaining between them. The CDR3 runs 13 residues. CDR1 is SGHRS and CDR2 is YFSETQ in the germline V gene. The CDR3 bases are TGCGCCAGCAGCTTGGGCCCGGTGGAGGGCTACACCTTC. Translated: CASSLGPVEGYTF. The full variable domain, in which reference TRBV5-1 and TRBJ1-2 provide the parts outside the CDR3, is KAGVTQTPRYLIKTRGQQVTLSCSPISGHRSVSWYQQTPGQGLQFLFEYFSETQRNKGNFPGRFSGRQFSNSRSEMNVSTLELGDSALYLCASSLGPVEGYTFGSGTRLTVV.

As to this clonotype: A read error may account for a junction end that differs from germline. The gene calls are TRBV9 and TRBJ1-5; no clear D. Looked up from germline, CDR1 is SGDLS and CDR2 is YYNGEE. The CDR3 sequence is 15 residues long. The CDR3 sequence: CASSVGWDSDQPQHF. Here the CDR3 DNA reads TGTGCCAGCAGCGTAGGGTGGGATAGCGATCAGCCCCAGCATTTT.

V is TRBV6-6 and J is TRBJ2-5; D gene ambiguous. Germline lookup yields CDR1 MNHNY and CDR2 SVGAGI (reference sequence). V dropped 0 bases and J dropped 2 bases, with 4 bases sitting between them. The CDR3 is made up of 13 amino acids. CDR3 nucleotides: TGTGCCAGCAGTTACTCGAGTCAAGAGACCCAGTACTTC. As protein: CASSYSSQETQYF.

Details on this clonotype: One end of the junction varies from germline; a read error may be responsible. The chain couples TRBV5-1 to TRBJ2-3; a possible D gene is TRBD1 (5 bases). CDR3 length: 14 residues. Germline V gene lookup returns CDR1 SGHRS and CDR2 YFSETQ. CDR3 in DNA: TGCGCCAGCACGCCCCAGGGTGGTACAGTTACGCAGTATTTT. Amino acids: CASTPQGGTVTQYF.

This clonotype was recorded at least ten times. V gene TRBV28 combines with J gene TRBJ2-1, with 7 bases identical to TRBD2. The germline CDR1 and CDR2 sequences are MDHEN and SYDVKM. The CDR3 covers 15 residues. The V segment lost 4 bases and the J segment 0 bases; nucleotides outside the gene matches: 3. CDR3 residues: CASSSLAVSYNEQFF. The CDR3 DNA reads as TGTGCCAGCAGTTCGCTAGCGGTCTCCTACAATGAGCAGTTCTTC.

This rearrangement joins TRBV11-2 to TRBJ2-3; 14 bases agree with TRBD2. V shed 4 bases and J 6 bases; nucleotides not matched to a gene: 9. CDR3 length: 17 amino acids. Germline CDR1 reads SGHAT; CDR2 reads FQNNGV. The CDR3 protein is CASSWGTSGGTTDTQYF. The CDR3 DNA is TGTGCCAGCAGCTGGGGGACTAGCGGGGGAACCACGGATACGCAGTATTTT.